Below, 23 T cell receptor beta chains from the same sample are listed, as sequenced in a study of shared clonotypes between healthy human individuals. The assay was immunoSEQ multiplex PCR, and TCRdb's table has in-frame clones only and misses some. The sample consists of a few million clones, approximately 96% of them appearing once. The source material was naive CD4+ T cells sorted from blood. This sample's subset: CD45RA+ positively selected. These receptor sequences come from a man between 18 and 29 years old in good health.

The rearrangement joins TRBV7-2 to TRBJ2-7; 10 positions agree with TRBD2. The J segment lost 2 bases and the V segment lost 4 bases, leaving 8 bases of the junction unmatched. The CDR3 is made up of 16 amino acids. Germline lookup yields CDR1 SGHTA and CDR2 FQGNSA. The CDR3 sequence is CASSSDGLAATYEQYF. The DNA of the CDR3 is TGTGCCAGCAGCTCGGACGGACTAGCGGCCACCTACGAGCAGTACTTC.

V gene TRBV25-1 combines with J gene TRBJ2-3; TRBD2 might be the D (5 bases). The CDR3 is 14 amino acids. V dropped 4 bases and J dropped 4 bases, with 12 bases sitting between them. The germline V gene encodes CDR1 MGHDK and CDR2 SYGVNS. CDR3: CASSAQLVADTQYF. CDR3 nucleotide sequence: TGTGCCAGCAGTGCTCAACTAGTTGCAGATACGCAGTATTTT. Variable domain in full (rest from reference TRBV25-1 and TRBJ2-3): EADIYQTPRYLVIGTGKKITLECSQTMGHDKMYWYQQDPGMELHLIHYSYGVNSTEKGDLSSESTVSRIRTEHFPLTLESARPSHTSQYLCASSAQLVADTQYFGPGTRLTVL.

This chain uses TRBV6-4 with TRBJ1-6, with D uncertain. The CDR3 loop spans 15 amino acids. Trimming took 3 bases from V and 11 from J, leaving 17 bases between them. From germline, CDR1 is MRHNA and CDR2 SNTAGT. The CDR3 sequence: CASSEWAGGSTPLHF. The CDR3 DNA reads TGTGCCAGCAGTGAATGGGCAGGCGGGTCGACACCCCTCCACTTT.

The table lists this clone with a count of one. The chain has TRBV6-5 and TRBJ1-2; possibly TRBD1 for D (6 bases). Trimming took off 10 bases at V and 5 bases at J, with 17 bases between the two ends. The germline V gene encodes CDR1 MNHEY and CDR2 SVGAGI. The CDR3 length is 13 residues. The CDR3, as DNA: TGTGCCACCCAAAGGGGGGCGCAGTATGGCTACACCTTC. Its translation: CATQRGAQYGYTF.

Note on this clone: Other nucleotide sequences from this sample produce the same CDR3. This rearrangement joins TRBV5-1 to TRBJ2-1, with D hard to call. The CDR3 covers 13 residues. Deletions cut 0 bases from V and 9 bases from J, with 10 bases between. CDR1 is SGHRS and CDR2 is YFSETQ in the germline V gene. The CDR3 sequence is CASSLGPSGEQFF. The CDR3 DNA follows: TGCGCCAGCAGCTTGGGGCCCTCCGGTGAGCAGTTCTTC.

The J gene is TRBJ1-6, the V gene TRBV6-1; TRBD1 matches 9 bases. V lost 7 bases and J lost 7; bases outside the gene matches: 8. This CDR3 spans 15 amino acids. CDR1 and CDR2 from the germline V gene are MNHNS and SASEGT. CDR3 loop: CASIPGQGNNSPLHF. The DNA for the CDR3 is TGTGCCAGCATTCCGGGACAGGGCAACAATTCACCCCTCCACTTT.

The chain couples TRBV7-2 to TRBJ2-3, with D tentatively TRBD2 (5 bases). From germline, CDR1 is SGHTA and CDR2 FQGNSA. CDR3 length: 12 amino acids. Trimming left V 8 bases short and J 3 bases short, with 9 bases between. The CDR3 DNA is TGTGCCAGCGGGAGTGGGACAGATACGCAGTATTTT. This gives the protein CASGSGTDTQYF.

The CDR3 DNA reads as TGTGCCAGCAGTGCTGACTTCTCCTACGAGCAGTACTTC. It yields the protein CASSADFSYEQYF. This chain links TRBV2 with TRBJ2-7; no firm D call. Germline CDR1 is SNHLY and CDR2 is FYNNEI. The CDR3 is 13 residues long. V lost 4 bases to trimming and J lost 0 bases, with 7 bases between them.

This clone was counted a single time. V gene TRBV19 combines with J gene TRBJ2-3; D remains unclear. Trimming took 7 bases from V and 6 from J, leaving 11 bases between them. Germline V gene sequence: CDR1 LNHDA, CDR2 SQIVND (reference sequence). CDR3 length equals 12 residues. This CDR3 reads CASIGSLDTQYF. The DNA of the CDR3 is TGTGCCAGTATCGGTAGTTTGGATACGCAGTATTTT.

The V gene is TRBV27, the J gene TRBJ2-7; D is perhaps TRBD1 or TRBD2 (5 bases each). The CDR3 is 14 amino acids. Germline V gene lookup returns CDR1 MNHEY and CDR2 SMNVEV (reference sequence). The V end lost 4 bases, the J end lost 3 bases, and 13 bases lay between the germline ends. The CDR3 spells CASSSRGTYYEQYF. The CDR3 region has the DNA TGTGCCAGCAGTTCTCGAGGGACGTACTACGAGCAGTACTTC.

The V call is TRBV21-1, the J call TRBJ1-2. TRBV21-1 is an annotated pseudogene. This CDR3 is 14 amino acids long. The CDR3: CASSSIWDGYGYTF. CDR3 sequence (DNA): TGTGCCAGCAGCTCCATTTGGGATGGCTATGGCTACACCTTC.

The chain is built from TRBV28 and TRBJ2-1; D perhaps matches TRBD1 (5 bases). V shed 5 bases and J shed 4 bases, with 12 bases lying between them. Looked up from germline, CDR1 is MDHEN and CDR2 is SYDVKM. This CDR3 comprises 14 residues. CDR3 loop: CASSTTQVYNEQFF. The CDR3 DNA follows: TGTGCCAGCAGTACTACACAGGTATACAATGAGCAGTTCTTC. The full variable domain, in which reference TRBV28 and TRBJ2-1 provide the parts outside the CDR3, is DVKVTQSSRYLVKRTGEKVFLECVQDMDHENMFWYRQDPGLGLRLIYFSYDVKMKEKGDIPEGYSVSREKKERFSLILESASTNQTSMYLCASSTTQVYNEQFFGPGTRLTVL.

This chain joins TRBV30 and TRBJ1-1; tentative D call: TRBD1 (5 bases). The CDR3 sequence is 13 residues long. Germline V gives CDR1 GTSNPN, CDR2 SVGIG (reference sequence). The V and J ends lost 1 base and 1 base respectively, with 7 bases between them. CDR3: CAWSETENTEAFF. The DNA for the CDR3 is TGTGCCTGGAGTGAGACAGAGAACACTGAAGCTTTCTTT.

This clone was found once. The chain couples TRBV10-3 to TRBJ2-3, with D tentatively TRBD2 (6 bases). CDR3 length: 16 residues. Trimming shortened V by 0 bases and J by 4 bases, and 14 bases separated the two germline ends. CDR1 is ENHRY, CDR2 SYGVKD, per germline. The CDR3 DNA sequence: TGTGCCATCAGTGAGTCGGGGGGACCGAACTCAGATACGCAGTATTTT. Translating gives CAISESGGPNSDTQYF.

A single count supports this clone. This chain joins TRBV6-6 and TRBJ2-5, with 9 bases fitting TRBD2. V lost 5 bases to trimming and J lost 3 bases; unmatched junction nucleotides: 7. The germline gives CDR1 MNHNY, CDR2 SVGAGI (reference sequence). The length of the CDR3 is 15 residues. The CDR3 protein is CASSLLAGSEETQYF. Written as DNA, the CDR3 is TGTGCCAGCAGTCTGCTAGCGGGGAGTGAAGAGACCCAGTACTTC.

Comments on this clone: This sample also contains other DNA sequences that code for the same CDR3. V and J are TRBV5-1 and TRBJ2-7; D may be TRBD1 or TRBD2 (6 bases each). Trimming left V 3 bases short and J 4 bases short, with 17 bases between. CDR1 is SGHRS and CDR2 is YFSETQ in the germline V gene. This CDR3 has 15 residues. The CDR3 spells CASSSPEGGRYEQYF. CDR3 bases: TGCGCCAGCAGCTCGCCTGAGGGGGGTCGGTACGAGCAGTACTTC.

The genes are TRBV6-1 and TRBJ1-5; D perhaps matches TRBD1 (5 bases). This CDR3 contains 16 residues. CDR1 is MNHNS and CDR2 is SASEGT in the germline V gene. V lost 1 base and J 9 bases, leaving 19 bases between the germline ends. DNA of the CDR3: TGTGCCAGCAGTGAAGATACAGGCAGTCGAGGGAGGCCCCAGCATTTT. It codes for CASSEDTGSRGRPQHF.

Comment on this clone: The sample holds other DNA sequences that translate to the same CDR3. The V call is TRBV5-1, the J call TRBJ2-7; TRBD1 agrees at 11 bases. Germline V gene sequence: CDR1 SGHRS, CDR2 YFSETQ. The CDR3 sequence is 14 residues long. Germline trimming cut 4 bases from V and 2 bases from J; bases unmatched to any gene: 2. CDR3 sequence: CASSRGQGAYEQYF. CDR3 bases: TGCGCCAGCAGCAGGGGACAGGGGGCCTACGAGCAGTACTTC.

The rearrangement uses TRBV29-1 and TRBJ1-2; D perhaps matches TRBD1 (6 bases). Per germline, CDR1 SQVTM and CDR2 ANQGSEA. This CDR3 region has 15 residues. The CDR3 region is CRAFEPGQIDYGYTF. CDR3 bases: TGCAGAGCGTTCGAACCCGGACAGATCGACTATGGCTACACCTTC.

J is TRBJ2-1 and V is TRBV6-1, with 7 bases that match TRBD2. CDR1 is MNHNS and CDR2 is SASEGT in the germline V gene. Trimming took 8 bases from V and 8 from J; bases not matched to a gene: 12. The CDR3 length is 14 residues. CDR3 DNA: TGTGCCAGCTTCTCTGAGGGAGGGCCATATGAGCAGTTCTTC. It yields the protein CASFSEGGPYEQFF.

V usage is TRBV6-1 and J usage is TRBJ2-7, with TRBD2 identical over 7 bases. Germline CDR1 and CDR2: MNHNS and SASEGT. The CDR3 is made up of 12 amino acids. Trimming at V came to 10 bases and at J to 5 bases, leaving 8 bases not matched to a gene. In DNA form, the CDR3 reads TGTGCCATCCGGGGAGGGTCCCACGAGCAGTACTTC. Translation gives CAIRGGSHEQYF.

V gene TRBV19 combines with J gene TRBJ2-2; no reliable D call. CDR1 LNHDA and CDR2 SQIVND come from the germline V gene (reference sequence). Trimming pared 2 bases from V and 7 bases from J, leaving 14 bases between. The CDR3 sequence is 15 residues long. This CDR3 is CASSIWGKSSGELFF. Written as DNA, the CDR3 is TGTGCCAGTAGTATATGGGGAAAGTCGAGCGGGGAGCTGTTTTTT.

This chain links TRBV10-3 with TRBJ2-1, with TRBD1 identical over 9 bases. V shed 7 bases and J 2 bases; nucleotides not matched to a gene: 6. CDR3 length: 15 amino acids. Germline V lookup: CDR1 ENHRY, CDR2 SYGVKD. DNA of the CDR3: TGTGCCATCAATACTCGACAGGGGGCCTACAATGAGCAGTTCTTC. Amino acids: CAINTRQGAYNEQFF.